This record concerns one TCR beta chain sequence. Its antigen is unidentified. From germline, CDR1 is MNHEY and CDR2 SVGAGI. This CDR3 has 14 amino acids. V shed 7 bases, J shed 0 bases, and the junction held 5 bases outside the gene matches. The repertoire was sequenced with immunoSEQ multiplex PCR; TCRdb's copy has only in-frame clones and lacks some. The sample includes millions of clones, 90% to 95% of them seen just once. These data belong to a study of shared clonotypes between healthy human individuals. Study findings and constraints: Clonotype sharing levels among donors were expected to vary with sequencing depth. It was the few donors that limited the genetic and exposure-history diversity represented. Shared clonotypes: about 5% naive CD4, about 3.3% naive CD8, roughly 2.4% memory CD4, approximately 0.4% memory CD8.

The study enrolled healthy HIV-negative adults without recent acute infections or vaccinations as donors. Sample: naive CD4+ T cells sorted from blood. Subset here: CD45RA+ positively selected. The rearrangement joins TRBV6-5 to TRBJ1-1, with 7 bases fitting TRBD1. The TCR originated in a man between 18 and 29 years old in good health. CDR3 sequence (DNA): TGTGCCAGCAAACGGGACAGCATGAACACTGAAGCTTTCTTT. It translates to CASKRDSMNTEAFF.